The entry that follows covers one T cell receptor (beta chain) sequence. Its antigen is unknown. The ends were cut back, 4 bases at V and 0 bases at J, with 10 bases in the middle. This CDR3 contains 15 residues. Germline assignment: CDR1 MDHEN and CDR2 SYDVKM. Sequencing was performed with immunoSEQ multiplex PCR; in TCRdb, only in-frame clones are kept and a portion is missing. The sample lists some 130,000 clones; roughly nine tenths were seen once. The record originates from a study of cytomegalovirus exposure and HLA in healthy donors. Study-wide results and limits: Subsequent analysis found a tendency for first-cohort TCR clusters to co-occur within the approximately 130 validation repertoires. The classifier reportedly diagnosed cytomegalovirus status with high specificity and sensitivity.

The donors were members of the validation cohort comprising over a hundred subjects, separate from the roughly 670-subject first cohort. The chain uses TRBV28 and TRBJ1-3; D uncertain. The sequencing sample was made of PBMCs. This clonotype was obtained from a woman under 30 in good health and CMV-seronegative. CDR3 sequence (DNA): TGTGCCAGCAGTTCCCCCACTTACTCTGGAAACACCATATATTTT. This sequence encodes CASSSPTYSGNTIYF. The full variable domain, in which reference TRBV28 and TRBJ1-3 provide the parts outside the CDR3, is DVKVTQSSRYLVKRTGEKVFLECVQDMDHENMFWYRQDPGLGLRLIYFSYDVKMKEKGDIPEGYSVSREKKERFSLILESASTNQTSMYLCASSSPTYSGNTIYFGEGSWLTVV.